This is a list of T cell receptor beta chains from one sample in a study of blood T cell repertoires in COVID-19. Profiled with immunoSEQ multiplex PCR; TCRdb holds only in-frame clones, not every one. The sample consists of around 140,000 clones, roughly 80% of them appearing once. Source material: peripheral blood. These receptor sequences come from a man between 60 and 75 years old with acute or convalescent COVID-19. Each CDR3 is given with its conserved first and last residue. A D gene is named only where the DNA matches it firmly. Not every row has a clone size; where given, it reads once, few, many or a size class.

J | V | size | D | CDR3 | DNA
TRBJ2-5 | TRBV7-8 | NA | TRBD1 | CASSPRTGGETQYF | TGTGCCAGCAGCCCTAGGACAGGGGGAGAGACCCAGTACTTC
TRBJ1-1 | TRBV12-3/TRBV12-4 | NA | NA | CASSSTRGTEAFF | TGTGCCAGCAGCTCGACACGGGGCACTGAAGCTTTCTTT
TRBJ1-4 | TRBV9 | NA | NA | CASSPSGGGSLEEKLFF | TGTGCCAGCAGCCCCAGTGGCGGGGGGAGTTTAGAGGAAAAACTGTTTTTT
TRBJ2-6 | TRBV5-1 | NA | TRBD1 | CASSSTGQPHLSGANVLTF | TGCGCCAGCAGCTCAACGGGACAGCCCCACTTATCTGGGGCCAACGTCCTGACTTTC
TRBJ2-1 | TRBV12-3/TRBV12-4 | NA | NA | CASSFGTRLQFF | TGTGCCAGCAGTTTCGGTACTAGACTACAGTTCTTC
TRBJ2-1 | TRBV9 | NA | TRBD2 | CASSALRLAGGLNEQFF | TGTGCCAGCAGCGCCCTCCGACTAGCGGGAGGGCTCAATGAGCAGTTCTTC
TRBJ1-2 | TRBV9 | NA | TRBD1 | CASSAGQGAGYGYTF | TGTGCCAGCAGCGCGGGACAGGGGGCTGGCTATGGCTACACCTTC
TRBJ2-5 | TRBV10-3 | once | NA | CAIQRDSDETQYF | TGTGCCATCCAACGGGACTCAGATGAGACCCAGTACTTC
TRBJ2-7 | TRBV5-1 | NA | NA | CASRRTQVTYEQYF | TGCGCCAGCAGACGAACACAGGTCACCTACGAGCAGTACTTC
TRBJ1-4 | TRBV28 | NA | NA | CASRNTVGANEKLFF | TGTGCCAGCAGAAACACAGTAGGGGCTAATGAAAAACTGTTTTTT
TRBJ1-2 | TRBV6-5 | NA | TRBD1 | CASSRTGGTYGYTF | TGTGCCAGCAGCAGGACAGGGGGCACCTATGGCTACACCTTC
TRBJ2-2 | TRBV5-1 | NA | NA | CASSLSQGGELFF | TGCGCCAGCAGCTTGTCCCAGGGCGGGGAGCTGTTTTTT
TRBJ2-7 | TRBV7-8 | NA | NA | CASRVGGPFGEQYF | TGTGCCAGCAGAGTAGGGGGACCGTTTGGCGAGCAGTACTTC
TRBJ1-3 | TRBV9 | NA | NA | CASSSQVGDGETGNTIYF | TGTGCCAGCAGCTCCCAGGTGGGAGATGGAGAAACTGGAAACACCATATATTTT
TRBJ2-3 | TRBV29-1 | NA | TRBD2 | CSVEGTSGGSTDTQYF | TGCAGCGTTGAGGGGACTAGCGGAGGGAGCACAGATACGCAGTATTTT
TRBJ2-5 | TRBV4-2 | NA | TRBD2 | CASSQEGPYGAGGETQYF | TGTGCCAGCAGCCAAGAAGGCCCCTATGGAGCGGGGGGGGAGACCCAGTACTTC
TRBJ2-5 | TRBV6-5 | NA | TRBD1 | CATTGTGVETQYF | TGTGCCACGACCGGGACAGGGGTAGAGACCCAGTACTTC
TRBJ2-3 | TRBV5-1 | NA | TRBD2 | CASRLHGGAADTQYF | TGCGCCAGCAGACTACACGGGGGGGCCGCAGATACGCAGTATTTT
TRBJ1-2 | TRBV7-2 | few | NA | CASSPGGFNYGYTF | TGTGCCAGCAGCCCCGGGGGGTTCAACTATGGCTACACCTTC
TRBJ2-3 | TRBV7-2 | NA | NA | CASSLVAGALTDTQYF | TGTGCCAGCAGCTTAGTTGCGGGGGCCCTCACAGATACGCAGTATTTT
TRBJ2-2 | TRBV27 | NA | TRBD2 | CASRPRLAGVSSGELFF | TGTGCCAGCAGACCCCGACTAGCGGGAGTTTCATCCGGGGAGCTGTTTTTT
TRBJ2-7 | TRBV7-2 | NA | NA | CASSLRPRGYEQYF | TGTGCCAGCAGCCTACGCCCCAGGGGTTACGAGCAGTACTTC
TRBJ1-6 | TRBV11-2 | NA | NA | CASSEKGSSPLHF | TGTGCCAGCAGCGAGAAGGGGTCTTCACCCCTCCACTTT
TRBJ2-7 | TRBV2 | NA | NA | CASSSGSFPSYEQYF | TGTGCCAGCAGTTCAGGAAGTTTCCCCTCCTACGAGCAGTACTTC
TRBJ1-4 | TRBV15 | NA | NA | CATSRAAGRLFF | TGTGCCACCAGCAGAGCGGCAGGGAGGTTGTTTTTT
TRBJ2-3 | TRBV7-3 | NA | NA | CASSSALAGSSSTDTQYF | TGTGCCAGCAGCTCCGCCCTGGCGGGCAGTTCTAGCACAGATACGCAGTATTTT
TRBJ2-1 | TRBV10-3 | NA | TRBD2 | CATSLGLAVTMRQFF | TGTGCCACCAGCCTAGGACTAGCGGTTACAATGAGGCAGTTCTTC
TRBJ2-2 | TRBV5-1 | few | NA | CASGDYYTGELFF | TGCGCCAGCGGCGACTACTACACCGGGGAGCTGTTTTTT
TRBJ2-7 | TRBV6-1 | NA | NA | CASSEVTNHYEQYF | TGTGCCAGCAGTGAAGTAACAAACCACTACGAGCAGTACTTC
TRBJ1-5 | TRBV7-2 | NA | NA | CASSLRRGNQPQHF | TGTGCCAGCAGCTTAAGGAGGGGCAATCAGCCCCAGCATTTT
TRBJ1-2 | TRBV5-1 | NA | NA | CASSSFSFGQQPNYGYTF | TGCGCCAGCAGCTCGTTTTCATTTGGACAGCAGCCTAACTATGGCTACACCTTC
TRBJ2-3 | TRBV5-6 | NA | NA | CASSLMGGPQDTQYF | TGTGCCAGCAGCTTGATGGGGGGGCCGCAAGATACGCAGTATTTT
TRBJ1-2 | TRBV6-5 | NA | NA | CATGGPGGYTF | TGTGCCACCGGAGGGCCCGGTGGCTACACCTTC
TRBJ2-1 | TRBV7-9 | NA | NA | CASSLAVGRVRGANEQFF | TGTGCCAGCAGCTTAGCGGTGGGTCGAGTCAGGGGGGCCAATGAGCAGTTCTTC
TRBJ2-1 | TRBV10-2 | NA | NA | CASMTRPGAYNEQFF | TGCGCCAGCATGACCCGTCCGGGGGCCTACAATGAGCAGTTCTTC
TRBJ1-1 | TRBV5-1 | NA | NA | CASSLTQSPNTEAFF | TGCGCCAGCAGCTTAACACAAAGTCCGAACACTGAAGCTTTCTTT
TRBJ2-2 | TRBV29-1 | NA | NA | CSASTGNTGELFF | TGCAGCGCATCAACAGGGAACACCGGGGAGCTGTTTTTT
TRBJ1-2 | TRBV19 | NA | TRBD1 | CASSPGDRAYGYTF | TGTGCCAGTAGTCCCGGGGACAGGGCTTATGGCTACACCTTC
TRBJ2-1 | TRBV7-3 | NA | TRBD2 | CASSLRLAGVQSEQFF | TGTGCCAGCAGCTTACGTCTAGCGGGAGTACAATCTGAGCAGTTCTTC
TRBJ1-4 | TRBV27 | NA | NA | CASSLSGGVGEKLFF | TGTGCCAGCAGTTTATCGGGGGGAGTGGGTGAAAAACTGTTTTTT
TRBJ2-1 | TRBV6-5 | NA | TRBD1 | CASSYDRGNEQFF | TGTGCCAGCAGTTACGACAGGGGCAATGAGCAGTTCTTC
TRBJ1-1 | TRBV5-4 | NA | NA | CASSPPGGWTEAFF | TGTGCCAGCAGCCCGCCGGGTGGATGGACTGAAGCTTTCTTT
TRBJ1-3 | TRBV18 | NA | NA | CASSPRDSSGNTIYF | TGTGCCAGCTCACCCCGAGACAGCTCTGGAAACACCATATATTTT
TRBJ1-2 | TRBV30 | NA | TRBD1 | CAWSKQGALNGYTF | TGTGCCTGGAGTAAACAGGGGGCTCTTAATGGCTACACCTTC
TRBJ2-1 | TRBV6-5 | NA | TRBD2 | CASSYSGRGAYNEQFF | TGTGCCAGCAGTTACTCCGGGCGGGGGGCCTACAATGAGCAGTTCTTC
TRBJ1-5 | TRBV6-1 | NA | NA | CASSEIGRYNQPQHF | TGTGCCAGCAGTGAAATTGGGAGGTACAATCAGCCCCAGCATTTT
TRBJ2-1 | TRBV5-1 | NA | TRBD2 | CASSVTGTSGRGYGNEQFF | TGCGCCAGCAGTGTTACCGGGACTAGCGGGAGGGGTTATGGTAATGAGCAGTTCTTC
TRBJ1-1 | TRBV5-4 | NA | NA | CASSPGGRGNTEAFF | TGTGCCAGCAGCCCAGGTGGCAGGGGGAACACTGAAGCTTTCTTT
TRBJ1-4 | TRBV15 | once | TRBD1 | CATSRDRTGGREKLFF | TGTGCCACCAGCAGAGATCGGACAGGGGGCCGTGAAAAACTGTTTTTT
TRBJ1-2 | TRBV19 | NA | NA | CASSVNRVGYTF | TGTGCCAGTAGTGTAAACAGGGTTGGCTACACCTTC
TRBJ2-1 | TRBV27 | NA | NA | CASSSLYPTDEQFF | TGTGCCAGCAGTTCACTATATCCGACAGATGAGCAGTTCTTC
TRBJ1-1 | TRBV6-5 | NA | NA | CASIQRGEAFF | TGTGCCAGCATCCAAAGGGGTGAGGCTTTCTTT
TRBJ2-7 | TRBV9 | NA | TRBD1 | CASSLRQGDEQYF | TGTGCCAGCAGCCTTAGACAGGGGGACGAGCAGTACTTC
TRBJ1-1 | TRBV29-1 | NA | TRBD1 | CSATDRGPNTEAFF | TGCAGCGCCACGGACAGGGGGCCGAACACTGAAGCTTTCTTT
TRBJ1-5 | TRBV27 | NA | NA | CASGPGGNQPQHF | TGTGCCAGCGGTCCAGGGGGCAATCAGCCCCAGCATTTT